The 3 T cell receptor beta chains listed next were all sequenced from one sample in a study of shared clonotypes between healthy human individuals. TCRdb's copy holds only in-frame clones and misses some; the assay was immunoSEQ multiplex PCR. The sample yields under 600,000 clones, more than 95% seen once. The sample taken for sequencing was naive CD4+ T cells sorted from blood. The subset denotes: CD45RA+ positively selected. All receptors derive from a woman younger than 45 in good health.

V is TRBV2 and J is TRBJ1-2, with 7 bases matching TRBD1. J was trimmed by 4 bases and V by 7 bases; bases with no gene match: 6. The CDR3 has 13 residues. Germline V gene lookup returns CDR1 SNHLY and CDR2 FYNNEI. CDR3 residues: CASKLRDSYGYTF. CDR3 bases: TGTGCCAGCAAGTTACGGGACAGCTATGGCTACACCTTC.

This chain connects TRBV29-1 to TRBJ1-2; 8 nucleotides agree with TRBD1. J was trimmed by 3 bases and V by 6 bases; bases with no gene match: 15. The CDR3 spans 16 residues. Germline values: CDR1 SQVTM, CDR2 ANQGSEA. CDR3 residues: CSVKPWTGFLDYGYTF. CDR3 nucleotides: TGCAGCGTGAAGCCGTGGACAGGGTTCTTGGACTATGGCTACACCTTC.

The CDR3 loop reads CASSFRGRPTDTQYF. The CDR3 bases are TGCGCCAGCAGCTTTAGGGGGCGCCCCACAGATACGCAGTATTTT. V and J are TRBV5-1 and TRBJ2-3; 7 nucleotides align to TRBD1. V lost 2 bases and J lost 2; bases outside the gene matches: 5. The CDR3 contains 15 residues. Germline V gene sequence: CDR1 SGHRS, CDR2 YFSETQ.